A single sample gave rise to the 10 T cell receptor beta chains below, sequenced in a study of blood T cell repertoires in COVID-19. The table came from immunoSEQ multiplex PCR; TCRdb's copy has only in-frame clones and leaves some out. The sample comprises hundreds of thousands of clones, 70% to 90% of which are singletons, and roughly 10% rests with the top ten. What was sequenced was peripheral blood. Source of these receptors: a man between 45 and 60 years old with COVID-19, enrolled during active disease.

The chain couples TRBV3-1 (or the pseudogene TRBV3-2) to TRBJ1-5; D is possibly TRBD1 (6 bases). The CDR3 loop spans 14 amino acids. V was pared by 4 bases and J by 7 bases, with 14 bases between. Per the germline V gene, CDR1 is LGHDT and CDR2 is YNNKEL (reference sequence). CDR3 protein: CASSPRGGGQPQHF. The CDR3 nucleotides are TGTGCCAGCAGCCCGCGAGGGGGGGGCCAGCCCCAGCATTTT.

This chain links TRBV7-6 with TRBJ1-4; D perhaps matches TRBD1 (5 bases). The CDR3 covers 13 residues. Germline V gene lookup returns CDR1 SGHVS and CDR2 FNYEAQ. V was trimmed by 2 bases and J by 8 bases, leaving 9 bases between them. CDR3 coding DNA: TGTGCCAGCAGCTTAAGACAGCAGGAAAAACTGTTTTTT. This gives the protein CASSLRQQEKLFF.

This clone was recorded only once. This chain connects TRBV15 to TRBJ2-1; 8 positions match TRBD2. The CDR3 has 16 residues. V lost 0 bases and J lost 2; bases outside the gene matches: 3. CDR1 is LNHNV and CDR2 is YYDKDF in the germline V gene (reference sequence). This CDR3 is CATSREAGGPYNEQFF. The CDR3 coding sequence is TGTGCCACCAGCAGAGAGGCGGGGGGCCCCTACAATGAGCAGTTCTTC.

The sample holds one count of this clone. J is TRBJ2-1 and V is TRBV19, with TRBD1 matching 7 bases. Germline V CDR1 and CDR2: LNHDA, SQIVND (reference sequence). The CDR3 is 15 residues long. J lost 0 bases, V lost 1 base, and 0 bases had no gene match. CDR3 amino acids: CASSIGDSSYNEQFF. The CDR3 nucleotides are TGTGCCAGTAGTATAGGGGACAGCTCCTACAATGAGCAGTTCTTC.

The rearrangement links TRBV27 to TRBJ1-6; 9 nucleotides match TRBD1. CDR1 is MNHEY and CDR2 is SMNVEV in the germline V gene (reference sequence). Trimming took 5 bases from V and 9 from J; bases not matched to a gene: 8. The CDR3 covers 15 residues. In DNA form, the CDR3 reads TGTGCCAGCAGTGTCTCCGGGACAGGGACTTCACCCCTCCACTTT. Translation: CASSVSGTGTSPLHF.

The CDR3 DNA sequence: TGTGCCAGCAGTTTGGAAAGGACCGGAGGCCAGAATGAGCAGTTCTTC. It yields the protein CASSLERTGGQNEQFF. This sequence joins TRBV28 and TRBJ2-1; the D gene is possibly TRBD2 (5 bases). The CDR3 is made up of 16 amino acids. The germline V gene encodes CDR1 MDHEN and CDR2 SYDVKM. Trimming pared 3 bases from V and 7 bases from J, leaving 19 bases between.

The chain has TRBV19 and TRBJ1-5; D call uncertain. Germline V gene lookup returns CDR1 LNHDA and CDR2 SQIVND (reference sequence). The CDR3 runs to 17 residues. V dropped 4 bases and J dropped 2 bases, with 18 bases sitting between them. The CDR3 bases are TGTGCCAGTAGTAGAGACCCACCGGGTGGAGGCAATCAGCCCCAGCATTTT. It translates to CASSRDPPGGGNQPQHF. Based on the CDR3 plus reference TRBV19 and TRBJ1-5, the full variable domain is DGGITQSPKYLFRKEGQNVTLSCEQNLNHDAMYWYRQDPGQGLRLIYYSQIVNDFQKGDIAEGYSVSREKKESFPLTVTSAQKNPTAFYLCASSRDPPGGGNQPQHFGDGTRLSIL.

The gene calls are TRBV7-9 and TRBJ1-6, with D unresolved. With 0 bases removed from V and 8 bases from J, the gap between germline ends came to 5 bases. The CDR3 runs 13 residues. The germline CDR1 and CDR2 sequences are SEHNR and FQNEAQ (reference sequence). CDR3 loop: CASSLAVDSPLHF. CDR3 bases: TGTGCCAGCAGCTTAGCCGTAGATTCACCCCTCCACTTT.

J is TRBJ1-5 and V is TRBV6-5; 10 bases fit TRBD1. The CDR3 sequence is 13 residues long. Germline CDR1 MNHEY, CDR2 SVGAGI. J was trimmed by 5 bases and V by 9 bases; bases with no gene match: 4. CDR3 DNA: TGTGCCAGTAGACAGGGGGCCCATCAGCCCCAGCATTTT. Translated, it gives CASRQGAHQPQHF.

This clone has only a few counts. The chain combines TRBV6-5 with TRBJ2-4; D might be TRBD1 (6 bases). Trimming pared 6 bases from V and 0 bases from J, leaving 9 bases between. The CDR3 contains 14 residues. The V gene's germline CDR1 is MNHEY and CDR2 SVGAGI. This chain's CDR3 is CASRDRLAKNIQYF. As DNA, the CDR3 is TGTGCCAGCAGAGACAGGCTAGCCAAAAACATTCAGTACTTC.